This T cell receptor (beta chain) was retrieved from a study of T cell changes during pregnancy in multiple sclerosis. This CDR3 spans 13 amino acids. Germline lookup yields CDR1 MNHEY and CDR2 SVGAGI. V was pared by 2 bases and J by 7 bases, with 3 bases of the junction left unmatched. The repertoire was sequenced with immunoSEQ multiplex PCR; TCRdb's copy has only in-frame clones and lacks some. The sample includes around 49,000 clones, around 90% of them seen just once. The specimen comprised peripheral blood, sampled after pregnancy. The clonotype originates from a female donor in good health, enrolled as a control in a pregnancy study. The V and J genes are TRBV6-5 and TRBJ1-2; 8 bases are a match to TRBD1. CDR3 sequence reads: CASSYEDRAGYTF. The CDR3, as DNA: TGTGCCAGCAGTTACGAGGACAGGGCTGGCTACACCTTC.